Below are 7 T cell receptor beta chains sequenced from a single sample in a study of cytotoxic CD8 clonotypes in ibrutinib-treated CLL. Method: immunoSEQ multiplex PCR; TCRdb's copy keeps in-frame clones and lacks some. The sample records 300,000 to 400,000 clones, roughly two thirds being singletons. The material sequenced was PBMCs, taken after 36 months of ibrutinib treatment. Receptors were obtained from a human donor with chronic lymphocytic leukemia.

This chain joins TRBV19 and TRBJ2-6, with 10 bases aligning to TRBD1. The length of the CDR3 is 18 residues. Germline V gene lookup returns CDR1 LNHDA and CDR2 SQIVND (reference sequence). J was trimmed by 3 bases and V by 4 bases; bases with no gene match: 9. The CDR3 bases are TGTGCCAGTAGTACAACTGGACAGGGGGTCTTTGGGGCCAACGTCCTGACTTTC. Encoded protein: CASSTTGQGVFGANVLTF.

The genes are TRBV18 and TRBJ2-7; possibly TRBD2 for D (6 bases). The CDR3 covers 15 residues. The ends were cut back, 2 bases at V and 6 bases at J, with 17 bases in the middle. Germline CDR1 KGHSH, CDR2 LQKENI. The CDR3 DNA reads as TGTGCCAGCTCACCATCCCAGGGTGGAGGGTCCGAGCAGTACTTC. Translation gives CASSPSQGGGSEQYF.

CDR3 amino acids: CASRGDRGGEQYF. The DNA for the CDR3 is TGTGCCAGCAGAGGAGACAGGGGTGGCGAGCAGTACTTC. The gene calls are TRBV6-5 and TRBJ2-7, with 8 nucleotides matching TRBD1. The CDR3 totals 13 residues. The ends lost 6 bases at V and 6 bases at J; junction bases unmatched: 7. Germline CDR1 is MNHEY and CDR2 is SVGAGI.

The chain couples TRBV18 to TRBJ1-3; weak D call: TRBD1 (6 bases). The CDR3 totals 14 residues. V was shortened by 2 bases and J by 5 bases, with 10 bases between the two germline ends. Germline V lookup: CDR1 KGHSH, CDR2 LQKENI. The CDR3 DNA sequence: TGTGCCAGCTCACCAGTGGACAGACGAAACACCATATATTTT. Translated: CASSPVDRRNTIYF.

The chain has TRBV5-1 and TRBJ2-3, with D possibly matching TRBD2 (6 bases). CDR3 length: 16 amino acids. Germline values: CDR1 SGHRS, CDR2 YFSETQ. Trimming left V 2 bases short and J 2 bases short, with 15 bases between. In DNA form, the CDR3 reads TGCGCCAGCAGCTTTTCTCGGGGGTGGGACACAGATACGCAGTATTTT. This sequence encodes CASSFSRGWDTDTQYF.

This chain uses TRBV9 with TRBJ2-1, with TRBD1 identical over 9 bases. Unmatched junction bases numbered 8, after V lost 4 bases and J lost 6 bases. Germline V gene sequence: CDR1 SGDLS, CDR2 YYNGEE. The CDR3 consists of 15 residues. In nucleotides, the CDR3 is TGTGCCAGCAGCACACGGGACAGGGATGCCAATGAGCAGTTCTTC. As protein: CASSTRDRDANEQFF.

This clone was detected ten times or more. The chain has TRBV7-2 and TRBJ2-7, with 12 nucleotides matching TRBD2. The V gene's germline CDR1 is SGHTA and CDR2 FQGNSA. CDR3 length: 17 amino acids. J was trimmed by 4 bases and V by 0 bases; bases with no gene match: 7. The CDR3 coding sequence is TGTGCCAGCAGCTTAGCGCCATGGACTAGCGGGAATTACGAGCAGTACTTC. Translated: CASSLAPWTSGNYEQYF.